This TCR beta chain was sequenced in a study of blood T cell repertoires in COVID-19. Everyone who took part was 18 to 89 years old, and they came from about two dozen US areas. Participants had their cohort set by participant-reported clinical history. Original processing notes: Counts of nucleated cells, estimated from reference gene primer amplification, were obtained. Profiled with immunoSEQ multiplex PCR; TCRdb holds only in-frame clones, not every one. The V and J calls and the clone size are those of that table, but D and trimming were determined from the DNA. There are some 270,000 clones in the sample; about 80% occur only once, and 3.4% lies in the top ten. Material for sequencing was PBMCs or T cells enriched from blood (not recorded which). The receptor's source is a man between 50 and 59 years old who had recovered from COVID-19.

Here the CDR3 reads CASSYSWAGNYEQYF. In DNA form, the CDR3 reads TGTGCCAGCAGTTACTCGTGGGCCGGAAACTACGAGCAGTACTTC. The V gene is TRBV6-5, the J gene TRBJ2-7; no clear D. Trimming pared 0 bases from V and 3 bases from J, leaving 12 bases between. The CDR3 runs to 15 residues. Germline loops: CDR1 MNHEY, CDR2 SVGAGI.